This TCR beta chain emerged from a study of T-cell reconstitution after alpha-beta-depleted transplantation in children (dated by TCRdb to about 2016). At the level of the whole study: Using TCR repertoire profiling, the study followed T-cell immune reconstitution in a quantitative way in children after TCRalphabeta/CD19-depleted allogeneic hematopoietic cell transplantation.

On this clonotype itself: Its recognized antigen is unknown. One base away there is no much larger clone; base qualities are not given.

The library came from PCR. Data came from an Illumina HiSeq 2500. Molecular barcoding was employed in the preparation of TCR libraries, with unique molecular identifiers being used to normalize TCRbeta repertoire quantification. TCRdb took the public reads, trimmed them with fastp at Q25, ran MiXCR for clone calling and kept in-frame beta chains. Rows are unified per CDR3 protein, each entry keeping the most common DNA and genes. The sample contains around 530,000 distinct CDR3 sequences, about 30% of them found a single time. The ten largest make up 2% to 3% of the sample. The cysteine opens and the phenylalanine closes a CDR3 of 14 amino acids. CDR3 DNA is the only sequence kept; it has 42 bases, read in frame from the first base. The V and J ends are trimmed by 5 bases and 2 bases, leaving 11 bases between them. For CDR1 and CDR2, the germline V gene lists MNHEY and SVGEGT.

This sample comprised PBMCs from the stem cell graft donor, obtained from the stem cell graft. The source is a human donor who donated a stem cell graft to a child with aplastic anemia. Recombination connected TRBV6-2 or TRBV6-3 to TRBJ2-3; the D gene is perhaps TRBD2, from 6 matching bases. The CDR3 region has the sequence CASSDRDSTDTQYF. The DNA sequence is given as TGTGCCAGCAGTGACCGGGACTCCACAGATACGCAGTATTTT.